These 14 T cell receptor beta chains originate from one sample sequenced in a study of regulatory T cells in long-lasting Graves disease. TCR beta libraries were built with iRepertoire HTBI primers and Arm-PCR of CDR3 regions. TCRdb itself ran the multiplex PCR reads through MiXCR, one entry per CDR3 protein. The table has about 460,000 distinct CDR3 sequences, under 25% seen once. As to time point: persistent/refractory GD, antithyroid drugs over 5 years with positive TRAb. RNA from PBMCs was the source of the TCR library. The sample consisted of peripheral blood mononuclear cells (PBMCs), taken when the disease was refractory, from a patient treated with antithyroid drugs. The receptors come from a female donor with Graves disease.

This clonotype was seen ten or more times. V and J are TRBV6-9 and TRBJ1-5, with D possibly being TRBD1 (6 bases). This CDR3 has 17 residues. Trimming shortened V by 3 bases and J by 1 base, and 16 bases separated the two germline ends. Per the germline V gene, CDR1 is MNHGY and CDR2 is SVAAGI. In DNA, the CDR3 is TGTGCCAGCAGTTACCCGACGGGACAAGTAAGCAATCAGCCCCAGCATTTT. This codes for CASSYPTGQVSNQPQHF.

This clonotype was detected ten times or more. The V and J genes are TRBV6-5 and TRBJ2-7; D is ambiguous. This CDR3 is 15 amino acids long. With 0 bases removed from V and 1 base from J, the gap between germline ends came to 10 bases. Germline CDR1 reads MNHEY; CDR2 reads SVGAGI. CDR3 DNA: TGTGCCAGCAGTTACTCGACTGCACGATCCTACGAGCAGTACTTC. Protein sequence: CASSYSTARSYEQYF.

About this clonotype itself: A read error may account for a junction end that differs from germline. This chain connects TRBV6-4 to TRBJ1-6; TRBD1 is a possible D gene (5 bases). The CDR3 covers 17 residues. Germline V CDR1 and CDR2: MRHNA, SNTAGT. For the CDR3, the DNA is TGTGCCAGCAGTTACTCAGTCCCAGGGAGACTTAATTCACCCCTCCACTTT. Residues: CASSYSVPGRLNSPLHF.

The CDR3 here is CSAPGGPNEQFF. CDR3 nucleotides: TGCAGTGCCCCGGGAGGGCCCAATGAGCAGTTCTTC. The rearrangement joins TRBV20-1 to TRBJ2-1; 8 nucleotides line up with TRBD2. With V trimmed by 6 bases and J by 6 bases, 4 bases remained unmatched. Germline V gives CDR1 DFQATT, CDR2 SNEGSKA (reference sequence). CDR3 length: 12 residues.

There are many counts of this clonotype. The chain links TRBV27 to TRBJ2-5, with D possibly matching TRBD2 (7 bases). This CDR3 is built from 16 residues. The germline CDR1 and CDR2 sequences are MNHEY and SMNVEV (reference sequence). Trimming shortened V by 5 bases and J by 4 bases, and 20 bases separated the two germline ends. CDR3 bases: TGTGCCAGCAGTCCCCTGGGGGCGGGGAGGGCAGAGACCCAGTACTTC. Its translation is CASSPLGAGRAETQYF.

About this clonotype itself: A much bigger clone sits one base away, suggesting this may be a read error. The J gene is TRBJ2-7, the V gene TRBV6-2 or TRBV6-3; 9 bases are shared with TRBD1. This CDR3 is built from 14 residues. CDR1 MNHEY and CDR2 SVGEGT come from the germline V gene. Here the CDR3 DNA reads TGTGCCGGCAGTCTACGGACAGGGGCGGACGAGCAGTACTTC. It translates to CAGSLRTGADEQYF.

This rearrangement joins TRBV12-3 or TRBV12-4 to TRBJ2-3; D not resolved. The CDR3 consists of 16 residues. Trimming cost V 1 base and J 4 bases, with 15 bases left between them. The CDR3 loop is CASSLGLLVGADTQYF. In DNA form, the CDR3 reads TGTGCCAGCAGTTTAGGTCTATTGGTTGGTGCAGATACGCAGTATTTT.

This chain uses TRBV7-2 with TRBJ2-5; no definite D call. Germline V lookup: CDR1 SGHTA, CDR2 FQGNSA. Deletions cut 2 bases from V and 5 bases from J, with 6 bases between. This CDR3 region has 12 residues. Written as DNA, the CDR3 is TGTGCCAGCAGCTTAAGTTTGGAGACCCAGTACTTC. Its translation is CASSLSLETQYF.

This clonotype was picked up many times. The chain carries TRBV5-1 and TRBJ1-4, with 9 bases identical to TRBD1. CDR3 size: 20 residues. Germline V lookup: CDR1 SGHRS, CDR2 YFSETQ. Trimming took 1 base from V and 0 from J; bases not matched to a gene: 13. CDR3: CASSLHPGQGFYSTNEKLFF. CDR3 nucleotide sequence: TGCGCCAGCAGCTTGCATCCCGGACAGGGGTTTTACTCAACTAATGAAAAACTGTTTTTT.

This clonotype was recorded many times. V usage is TRBV7-2 and J usage is TRBJ1-4; 7 bases fit TRBD1. Germline V lookup: CDR1 SGHTA, CDR2 FQGNSA. This CDR3 has 15 residues. Germline trimming cut 5 bases from V and 5 bases from J; bases unmatched to any gene: 8. The DNA of the CDR3 is TGTGCCAGCAGCCCCCGGCAGGGGGGGAATGAAAAACTGTTTTTT. It codes for CASSPRQGGNEKLFF.

This clonotype was seen at least ten times. This rearrangement joins TRBV18 to TRBJ2-7; perhaps TRBD2 as D (5 bases). V was shortened by 2 bases and J by 5 bases, with 7 bases between the two germline ends. In germline, CDR1 is KGHSH, CDR2 LQKENI. The CDR3 runs 12 residues. The chain's CDR3 is CASSPGEHEQYF. Here the CDR3 DNA reads TGTGCCAGCTCACCAGGGGAGCACGAGCAGTACTTC.

This clonotype was found a few times. A read error may account for a junction end that differs from germline. The rearrangement uses TRBV3-1 and TRBJ2-5; tentative D call: TRBD1 (5 bases). Germline V gene sequence: CDR1 LGHDT, CDR2 YNNKEL (reference sequence). The CDR3 extends over 14 amino acids. CDR3: CASSQEGLEETQCF. The CDR3 DNA is TGTGCCAGCAGCCAAGAGGGGCTCGAAGAGACCCAGTGCTTC.

The V gene is TRBV19, the J gene TRBJ1-4, with 7 bases that match TRBD1. Trimming took 3 bases from V and 12 from J; bases not matched to a gene: 10. The germline V gene has CDR1 LNHDA and CDR2 SQIVND (reference sequence). The length of the CDR3 is 14 residues. The chain's CDR3 is CASSMAGTEGELFF. The DNA of the CDR3 is TGTGCCAGTAGTATGGCCGGGACAGAGGGCGAACTGTTTTTT.

This clonotype occurred once. J is TRBJ2-3 and V is TRBV6-2 or TRBV6-3; the match to TRBD1 covers 10 bases. The CDR3 contains 16 residues. Germline assignment: CDR1 MNHEY and CDR2 SVGEGT. J was trimmed by 4 bases and V by 7 bases; bases with no gene match: 11. CDR3 residues: CASTIPGTGVADTQYF. In DNA, the CDR3 is TGTGCCAGCACTATACCCGGGACAGGGGTAGCAGATACGCAGTATTTT.